The sequence of this T cell receptor (beta chain) was determined in a study of blood T cell repertoires in COVID-19. As for the study in general: Both acute and convalescent COVID-19 samples were obtained from the United States, Italy and Spain. In each case, the material was cDNA or gDNA derived from T cells, B-cell-depleted T cells, or PBMCs.

The participants were between about 18 and 90 years old and came from under 25 US areas. As handled by the study authors: Estimated nucleated cell counts came from reference gene primer amplification. Method: immunoSEQ multiplex PCR; TCRdb's copy keeps in-frame clones and lacks some. The V and J calls and clone size are taken from that table; D and trimming were inferred from the DNA. The repertoire holds some 150,000 clones, around 83% seen once, with 3.6% in the top ten. The receptor was isolated from a woman aged 45-60 years in a cohort exposed to, infected with or recovered from COVID-19 (not recorded which). The sequencing input was PBMCs or T cells enriched from blood (not recorded which).

CDR3 bases: TGTGCCAGTAGTCCACAATGGGACAGCGGCTACGAGCAGTACTTC. Translating gives CASSPQWDSGYEQYF. The chain is built from TRBV19 and TRBJ2-7; TRBD1 agrees at 7 bases. Trimming cost V 5 bases and J 3 bases; bases outside gene matches: 10. Germline values: CDR1 LNHDA, CDR2 SQIVND (reference sequence). The CDR3 length is 15 residues.